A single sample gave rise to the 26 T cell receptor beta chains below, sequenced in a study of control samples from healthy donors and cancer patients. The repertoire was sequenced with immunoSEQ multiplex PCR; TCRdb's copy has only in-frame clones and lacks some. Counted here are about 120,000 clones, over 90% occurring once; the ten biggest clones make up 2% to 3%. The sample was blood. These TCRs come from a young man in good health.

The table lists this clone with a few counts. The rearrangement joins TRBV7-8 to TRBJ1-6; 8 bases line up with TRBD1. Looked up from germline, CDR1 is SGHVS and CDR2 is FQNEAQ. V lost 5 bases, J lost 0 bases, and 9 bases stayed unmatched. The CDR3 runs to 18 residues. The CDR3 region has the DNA TGTGCCAGCAGCCCTAGAGTAACAGGGGGCTCCTATAATTCACCCCTCCACTTT. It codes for CASSPRVTGGSYNSPLHF.

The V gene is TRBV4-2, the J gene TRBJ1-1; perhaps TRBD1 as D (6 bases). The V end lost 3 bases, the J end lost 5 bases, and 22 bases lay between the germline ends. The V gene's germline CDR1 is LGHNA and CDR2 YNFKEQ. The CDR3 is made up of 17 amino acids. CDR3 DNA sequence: TGTGCCAGCAGCCAGCACCGGGGACATTTAAAGAATACTGAAGCTTTCTTT. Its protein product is CASSQHRGHLKNTEAFF.

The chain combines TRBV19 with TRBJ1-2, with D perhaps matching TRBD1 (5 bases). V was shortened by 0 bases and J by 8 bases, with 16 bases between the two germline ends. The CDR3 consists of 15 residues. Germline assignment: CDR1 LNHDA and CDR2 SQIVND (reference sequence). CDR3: CASSIDFWGRGGYTF. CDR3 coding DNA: TGTGCCAGTAGTATAGACTTCTGGGGGAGAGGAGGCTACACCTTC.

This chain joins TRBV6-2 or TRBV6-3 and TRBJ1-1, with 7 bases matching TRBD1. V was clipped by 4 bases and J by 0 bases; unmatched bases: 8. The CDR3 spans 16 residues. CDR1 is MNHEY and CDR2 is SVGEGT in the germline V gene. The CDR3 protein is CASSFFLDRLNTEAFF. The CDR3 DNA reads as TGTGCCAGCAGTTTCTTTCTGGACAGGTTGAACACTGAAGCTTTCTTT.

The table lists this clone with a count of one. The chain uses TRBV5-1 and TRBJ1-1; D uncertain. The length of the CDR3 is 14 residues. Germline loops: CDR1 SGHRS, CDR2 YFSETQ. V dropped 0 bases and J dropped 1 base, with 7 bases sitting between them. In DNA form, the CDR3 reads TGCGCCAGCAGCTTGGCACAAGCGAACACTGAAGCTTTCTTT. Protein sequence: CASSLAQANTEAFF.

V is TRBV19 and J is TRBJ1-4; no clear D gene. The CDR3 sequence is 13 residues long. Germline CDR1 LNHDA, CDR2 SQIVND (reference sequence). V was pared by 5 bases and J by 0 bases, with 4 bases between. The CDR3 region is CASSLTTNEKLFF. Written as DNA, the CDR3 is TGTGCCAGTAGTCTTACAACTAATGAAAAACTGTTTTTT. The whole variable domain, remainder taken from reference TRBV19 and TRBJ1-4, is DGGITQSPKYLFRKEGQNVTLSCEQNLNHDAMYWYRQDPGQGLRLIYYSQIVNDFQKGDIAEGYSVSREKKESFPLTVTSAQKNPTAFYLCASSLTTNEKLFFGSGTQLSVL.

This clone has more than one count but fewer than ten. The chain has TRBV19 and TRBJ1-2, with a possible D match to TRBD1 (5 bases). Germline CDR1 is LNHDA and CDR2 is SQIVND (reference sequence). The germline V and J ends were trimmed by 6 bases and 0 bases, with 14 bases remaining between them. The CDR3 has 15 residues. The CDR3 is CASRVGHKANYGYTF. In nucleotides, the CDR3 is TGTGCCAGTAGGGTTGGACATAAAGCTAACTATGGCTACACCTTC.

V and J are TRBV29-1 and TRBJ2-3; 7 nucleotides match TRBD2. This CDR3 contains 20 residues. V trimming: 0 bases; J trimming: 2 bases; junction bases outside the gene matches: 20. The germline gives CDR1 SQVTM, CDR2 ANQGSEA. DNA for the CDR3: TGCAGCGTTGAAGACACAGTGCAATCCCCTAGACTAGCCTTCACAGATACGCAGTATTTT. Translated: CSVEDTVQSPRLAFTDTQYF.

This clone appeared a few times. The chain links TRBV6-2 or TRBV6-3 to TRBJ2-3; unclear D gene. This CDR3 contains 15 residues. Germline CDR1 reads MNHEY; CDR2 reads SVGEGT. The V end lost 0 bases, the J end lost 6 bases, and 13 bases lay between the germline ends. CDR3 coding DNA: TGTGCCAGCAGTTACTCCGGGTGGCGCGGCGATACGCAGTATTTT. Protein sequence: CASSYSGWRGDTQYF.

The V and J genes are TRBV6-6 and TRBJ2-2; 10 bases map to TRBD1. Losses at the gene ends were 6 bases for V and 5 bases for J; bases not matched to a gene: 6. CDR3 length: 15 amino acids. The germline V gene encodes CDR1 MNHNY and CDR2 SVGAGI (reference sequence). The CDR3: CASRKDRGRTGELFF. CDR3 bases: TGTGCCAGCAGGAAAGACAGGGGGCGGACCGGGGAGCTGTTTTTT.

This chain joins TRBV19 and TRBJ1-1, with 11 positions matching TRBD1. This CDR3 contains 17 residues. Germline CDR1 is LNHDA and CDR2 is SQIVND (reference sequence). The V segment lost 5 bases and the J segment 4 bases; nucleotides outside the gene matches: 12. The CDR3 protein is CASSRPRTGGSSTEAFF. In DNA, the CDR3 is TGTGCCAGTAGTCGACCCCGGACAGGGGGCTCAAGCACTGAAGCTTTCTTT.

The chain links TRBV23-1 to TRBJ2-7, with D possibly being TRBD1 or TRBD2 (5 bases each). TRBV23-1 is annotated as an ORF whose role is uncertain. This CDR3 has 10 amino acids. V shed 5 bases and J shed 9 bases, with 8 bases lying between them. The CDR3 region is CASSVRGQYV. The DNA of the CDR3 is TGCGCCAGCAGTGTGAGGGGGCAGTACGTC.

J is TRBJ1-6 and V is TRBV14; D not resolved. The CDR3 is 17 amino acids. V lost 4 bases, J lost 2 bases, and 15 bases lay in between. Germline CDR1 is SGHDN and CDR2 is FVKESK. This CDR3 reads CASSPQEGSPYNSPLHF. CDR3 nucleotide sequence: TGTGCCAGCAGCCCTCAAGAAGGGAGCCCCTATAATTCACCCCTCCACTTT. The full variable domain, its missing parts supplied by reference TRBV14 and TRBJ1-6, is EAGVTQFPSHSVIEKGQTVTLRCDPISGHDNLYWYRRVMGKEIKFLLHFVKESKQDESGMPNNRFLAERTGGTYSTLKVQPAELEDSGVYFCASSPQEGSPYNSPLHFGNGTRLTVT.

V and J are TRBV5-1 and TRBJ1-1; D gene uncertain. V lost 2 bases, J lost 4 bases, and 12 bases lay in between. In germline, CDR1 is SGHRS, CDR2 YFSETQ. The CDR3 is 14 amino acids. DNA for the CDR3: TGCGCCAGCAGCTTCGGACCATTGGGCACTGAAGCTTTCTTT. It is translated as CASSFGPLGTEAFF.

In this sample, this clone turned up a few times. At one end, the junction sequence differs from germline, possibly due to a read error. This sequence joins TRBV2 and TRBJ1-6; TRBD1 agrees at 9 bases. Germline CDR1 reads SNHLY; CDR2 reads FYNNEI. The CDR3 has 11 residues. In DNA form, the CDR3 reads TGTGCCAGCAGTGGAATAGGGGGACAGGGATTT. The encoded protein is CASSGIGGQGF.

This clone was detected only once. CDR3 sequence: CASSHRAPDRSNQPQHF. The CDR3 coding sequence is TGTGCCAGCAGTCACAGGGCCCCCGACCGTAGCAATCAGCCCCAGCATTTT. The chain uses TRBV6-6 and TRBJ1-5; possibly TRBD1 for D (6 bases). CDR1 is MNHNY and CDR2 is SVGAGI in the germline V gene (reference sequence). CDR3 length: 17 residues. Trimming shortened V by 5 bases and J by 0 bases, and 17 bases separated the two germline ends.

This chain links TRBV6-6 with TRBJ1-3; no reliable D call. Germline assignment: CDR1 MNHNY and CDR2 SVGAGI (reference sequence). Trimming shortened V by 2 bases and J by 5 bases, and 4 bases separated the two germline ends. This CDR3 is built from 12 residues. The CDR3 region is CASSYERNTIYF. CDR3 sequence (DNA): TGTGCCAGCAGTTACGAAAGAAACACCATATATTTT.

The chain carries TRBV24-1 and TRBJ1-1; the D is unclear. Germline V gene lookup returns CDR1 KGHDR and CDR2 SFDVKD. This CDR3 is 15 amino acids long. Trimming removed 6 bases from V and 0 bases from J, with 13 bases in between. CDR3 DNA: TGTGCCACCAGTCATCGGGGTTTCATGAACACTGAAGCTTTCTTT. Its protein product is CATSHRGFMNTEAFF.

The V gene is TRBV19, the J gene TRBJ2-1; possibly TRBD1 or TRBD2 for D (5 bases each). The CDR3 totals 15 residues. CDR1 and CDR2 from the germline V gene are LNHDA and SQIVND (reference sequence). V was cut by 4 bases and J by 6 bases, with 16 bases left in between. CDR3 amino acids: CASSKGPEGGNEQFF. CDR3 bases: TGTGCCAGTAGTAAGGGGCCGGAAGGAGGCAATGAGCAGTTCTTC.

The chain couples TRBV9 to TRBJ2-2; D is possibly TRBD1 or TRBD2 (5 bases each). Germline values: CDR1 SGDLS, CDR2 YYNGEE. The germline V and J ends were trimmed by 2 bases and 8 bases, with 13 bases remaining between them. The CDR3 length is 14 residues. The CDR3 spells CASSVRGVEGELFF. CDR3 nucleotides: TGTGCCAGCAGCGTTCGGGGCGTCGAGGGGGAGCTGTTTTTT.

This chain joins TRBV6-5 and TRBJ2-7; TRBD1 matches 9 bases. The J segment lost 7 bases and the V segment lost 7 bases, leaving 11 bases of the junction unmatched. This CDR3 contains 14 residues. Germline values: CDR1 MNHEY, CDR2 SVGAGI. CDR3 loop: CASTPGQGFNEQYF. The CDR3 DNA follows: TGTGCCAGCACTCCGGGACAGGGTTTCAATGAGCAGTACTTC.

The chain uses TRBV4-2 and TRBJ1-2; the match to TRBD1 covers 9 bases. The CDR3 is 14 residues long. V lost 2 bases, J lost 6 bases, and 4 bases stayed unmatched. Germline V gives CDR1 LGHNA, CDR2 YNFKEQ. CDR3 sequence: CASSQLDRGDGYTF. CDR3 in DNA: TGTGCCAGCAGCCAACTAGACAGGGGGGATGGCTACACCTTC.

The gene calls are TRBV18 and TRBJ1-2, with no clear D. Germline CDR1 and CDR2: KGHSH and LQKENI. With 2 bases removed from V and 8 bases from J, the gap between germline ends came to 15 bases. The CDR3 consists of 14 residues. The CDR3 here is CASSPTTSPEGYTF. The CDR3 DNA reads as TGTGCCAGCTCACCAACAACAAGCCCCGAGGGCTACACCTTC.

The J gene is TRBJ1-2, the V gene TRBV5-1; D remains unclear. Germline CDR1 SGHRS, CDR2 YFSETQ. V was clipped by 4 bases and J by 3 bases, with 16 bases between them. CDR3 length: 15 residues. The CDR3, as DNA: TGCGCCAGCAGCCCCACGGGCGCGAAAGACTATGGCTACACCTTC. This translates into CASSPTGAKDYGYTF. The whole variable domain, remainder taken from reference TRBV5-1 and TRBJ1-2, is KAGVTQTPRYLIKTRGQQVTLSCSPISGHRSVSWYQQTPGQGLQFLFEYFSETQRNKGNFPGRFSGRQFSNSRSEMNVSTLELGDSALYLCASSPTGAKDYGYTFGSGTRLTVV.

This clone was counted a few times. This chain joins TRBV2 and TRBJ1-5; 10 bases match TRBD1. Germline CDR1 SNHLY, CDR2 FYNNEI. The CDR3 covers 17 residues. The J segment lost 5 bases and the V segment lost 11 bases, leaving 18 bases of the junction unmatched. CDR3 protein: CADYLDRQGASDQPQHF. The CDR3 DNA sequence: TGTGCCGATTATCTCGACAGACAGGGGGCGAGCGATCAGCCCCAGCATTTT.

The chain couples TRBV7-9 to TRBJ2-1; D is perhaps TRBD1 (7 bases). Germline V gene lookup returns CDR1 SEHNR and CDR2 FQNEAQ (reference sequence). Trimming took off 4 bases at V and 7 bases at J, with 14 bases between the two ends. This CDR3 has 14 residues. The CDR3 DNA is TGTGCCAGCAGCTCCAAGGAGGGGGCTAATGAGCAGTTCTTC. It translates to CASSSKEGANEQFF.